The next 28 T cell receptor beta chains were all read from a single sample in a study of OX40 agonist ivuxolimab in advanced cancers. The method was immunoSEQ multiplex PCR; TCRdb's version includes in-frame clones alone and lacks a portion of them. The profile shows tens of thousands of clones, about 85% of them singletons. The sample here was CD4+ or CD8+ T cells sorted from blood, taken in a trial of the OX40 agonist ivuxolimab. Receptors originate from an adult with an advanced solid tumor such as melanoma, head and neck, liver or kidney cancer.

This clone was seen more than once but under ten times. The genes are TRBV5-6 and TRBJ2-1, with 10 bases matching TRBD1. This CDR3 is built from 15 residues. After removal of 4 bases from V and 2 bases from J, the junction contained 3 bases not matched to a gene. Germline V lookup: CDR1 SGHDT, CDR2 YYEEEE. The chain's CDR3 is CASSQTGGPYNEQFF. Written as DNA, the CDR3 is TGTGCCAGCAGCCAGACAGGGGGCCCCTACAATGAGCAGTTCTTC.

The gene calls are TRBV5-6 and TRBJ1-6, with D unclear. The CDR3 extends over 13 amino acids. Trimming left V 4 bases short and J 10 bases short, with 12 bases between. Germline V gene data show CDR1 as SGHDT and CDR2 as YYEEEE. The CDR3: CASSLPLRSPLHF. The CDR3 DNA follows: TGTGCCAGCAGCCTGCCACTTCGATCACCCCTCCACTTT.

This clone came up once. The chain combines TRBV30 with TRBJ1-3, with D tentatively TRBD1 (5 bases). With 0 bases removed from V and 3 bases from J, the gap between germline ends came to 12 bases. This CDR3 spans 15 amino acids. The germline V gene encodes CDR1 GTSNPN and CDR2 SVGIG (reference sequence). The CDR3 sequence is CAWSVLGGFGNTIYF. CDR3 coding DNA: TGTGCCTGGAGTGTACTGGGGGGGTTTGGAAACACCATATATTTT.

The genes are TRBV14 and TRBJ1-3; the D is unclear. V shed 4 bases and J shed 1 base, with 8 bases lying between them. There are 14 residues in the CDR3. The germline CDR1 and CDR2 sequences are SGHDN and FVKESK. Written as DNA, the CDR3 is TGTGCCAGCAGCCCTTACCCTTCTGGAAACACCATATATTTT. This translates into CASSPYPSGNTIYF.

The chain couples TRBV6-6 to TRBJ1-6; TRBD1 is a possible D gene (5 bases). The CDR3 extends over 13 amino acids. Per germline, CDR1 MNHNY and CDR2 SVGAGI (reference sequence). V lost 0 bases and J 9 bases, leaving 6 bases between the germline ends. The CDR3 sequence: CASSYSGASPLHF. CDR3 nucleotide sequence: TGTGCCAGCAGTTACTCCGGGGCTTCACCCCTCCACTTT.

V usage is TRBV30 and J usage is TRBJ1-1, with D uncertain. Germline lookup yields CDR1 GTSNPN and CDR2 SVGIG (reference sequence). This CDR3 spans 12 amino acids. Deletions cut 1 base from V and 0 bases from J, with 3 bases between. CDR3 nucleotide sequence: TGTGCCTGGAGTGGCATGAACACTGAAGCTTTCTTT. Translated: CAWSGMNTEAFF.

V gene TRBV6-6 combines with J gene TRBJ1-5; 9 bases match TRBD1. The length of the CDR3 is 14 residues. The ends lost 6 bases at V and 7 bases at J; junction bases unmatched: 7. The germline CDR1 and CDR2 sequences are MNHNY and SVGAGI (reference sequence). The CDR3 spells CASRGQGREQPQHF. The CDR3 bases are TGTGCCAGCAGGGGACAGGGAAGGGAACAGCCCCAGCATTTT.

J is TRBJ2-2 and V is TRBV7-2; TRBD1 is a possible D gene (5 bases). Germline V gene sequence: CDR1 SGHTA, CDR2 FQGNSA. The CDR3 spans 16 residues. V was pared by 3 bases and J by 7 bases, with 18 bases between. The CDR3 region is CASSFWGRGEVGELFF. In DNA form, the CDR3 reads TGTGCCAGCAGCTTCTGGGGCAGAGGAGAGGTCGGGGAGCTGTTTTTT.

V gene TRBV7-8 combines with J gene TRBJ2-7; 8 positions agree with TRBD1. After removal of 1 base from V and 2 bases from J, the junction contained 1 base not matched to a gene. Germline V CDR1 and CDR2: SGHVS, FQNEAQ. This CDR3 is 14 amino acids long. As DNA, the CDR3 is TGTGCCAGCAGCTTAGGGACAGGGACCTACGAGCAGTACTTC. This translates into CASSLGTGTYEQYF.

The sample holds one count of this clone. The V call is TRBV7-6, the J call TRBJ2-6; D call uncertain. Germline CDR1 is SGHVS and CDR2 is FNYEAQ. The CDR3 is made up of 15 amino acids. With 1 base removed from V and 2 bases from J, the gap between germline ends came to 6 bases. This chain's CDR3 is CASSLGATGANVLTF. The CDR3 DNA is TGTGCCAGCAGCTTAGGGGCAACTGGGGCCAACGTCCTGACTTTC.

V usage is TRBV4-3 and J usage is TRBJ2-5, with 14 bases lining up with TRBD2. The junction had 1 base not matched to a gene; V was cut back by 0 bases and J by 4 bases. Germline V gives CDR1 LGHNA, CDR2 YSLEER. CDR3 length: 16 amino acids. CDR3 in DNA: TGCGCCAGCAGCCAAGAGACTAGCGGGAGGGGAGAGACCCAGTACTTC. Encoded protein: CASSQETSGRGETQYF.

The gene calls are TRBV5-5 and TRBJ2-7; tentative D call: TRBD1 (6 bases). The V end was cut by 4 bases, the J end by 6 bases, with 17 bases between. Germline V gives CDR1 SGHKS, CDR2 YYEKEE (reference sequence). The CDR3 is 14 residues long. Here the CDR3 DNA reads TGTGCCAGCAGCATGGACGGGGACATGGGCGAGCAGTACTTC. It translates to CASSMDGDMGEQYF.

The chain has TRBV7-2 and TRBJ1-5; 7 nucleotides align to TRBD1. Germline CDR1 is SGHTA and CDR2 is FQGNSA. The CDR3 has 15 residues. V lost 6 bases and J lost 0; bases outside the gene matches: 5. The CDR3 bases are TGTGCCAGCAGAGGACAGGTTAATAGCAATCAGCCCCAGCATTTT. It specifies CASRGQVNSNQPQHF.

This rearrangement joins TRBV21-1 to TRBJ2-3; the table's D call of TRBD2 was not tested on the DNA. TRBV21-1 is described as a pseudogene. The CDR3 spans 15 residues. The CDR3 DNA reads TGTGCCAGCAGCAAAACTAGTCTGGTGACAGATACGCAGTATTTT. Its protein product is CASSKTSLVTDTQYF.

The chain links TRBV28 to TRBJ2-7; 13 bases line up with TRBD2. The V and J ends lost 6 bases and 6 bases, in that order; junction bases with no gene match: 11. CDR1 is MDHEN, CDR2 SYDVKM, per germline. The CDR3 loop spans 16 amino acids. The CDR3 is CASRGGLAGTMGEQYF. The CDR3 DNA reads TGTGCCAGCAGAGGGGGACTAGCGGGGACTATGGGCGAGCAGTACTTC.

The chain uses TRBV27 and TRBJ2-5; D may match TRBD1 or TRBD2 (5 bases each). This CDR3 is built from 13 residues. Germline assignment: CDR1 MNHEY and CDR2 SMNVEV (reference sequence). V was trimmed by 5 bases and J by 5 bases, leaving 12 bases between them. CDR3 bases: TGTGCCAGCAGTCGTCGTCGGGACGAGACCCAGTACTTC. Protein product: CASSRRRDETQYF.

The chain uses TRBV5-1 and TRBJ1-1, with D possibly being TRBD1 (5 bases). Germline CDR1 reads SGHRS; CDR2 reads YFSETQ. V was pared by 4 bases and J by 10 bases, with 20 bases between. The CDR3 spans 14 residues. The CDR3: CASSRLDGARGAFF. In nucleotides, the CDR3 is TGCGCCAGCAGCCGGCTGGACGGGGCCCGGGGAGCTTTCTTT.

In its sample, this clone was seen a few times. This chain's CDR3 is CASSQDGTGGNTIYF. CDR3 coding DNA: TGCGCCAGCAGCCAAGATGGGACGGGGGGAAACACCATATATTTT. This chain links TRBV4-1 with TRBJ1-3; tentative D call: TRBD1 (5 bases). V lost 0 bases and J lost 4, with 10 bases in between. This CDR3 is 15 amino acids long. Per the germline V gene, CDR1 is MGHRA and CDR2 is YSYEKL.

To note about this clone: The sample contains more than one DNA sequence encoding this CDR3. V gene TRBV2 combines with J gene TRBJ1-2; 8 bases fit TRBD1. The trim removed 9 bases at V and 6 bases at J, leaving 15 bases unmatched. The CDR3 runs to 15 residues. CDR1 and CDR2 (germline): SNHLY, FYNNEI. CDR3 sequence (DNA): TGTGCCAGTAGATTGGACAGGGCCCATACGGATGGCTACACCTTC. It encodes CASRLDRAHTDGYTF.

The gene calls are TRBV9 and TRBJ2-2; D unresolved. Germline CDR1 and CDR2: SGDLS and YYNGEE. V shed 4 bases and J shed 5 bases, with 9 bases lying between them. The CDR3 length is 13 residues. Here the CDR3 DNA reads TGTGCCAGCAGCACCCAGAGGACCGGGGAGCTGTTTTTT. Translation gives CASSTQRTGELFF.

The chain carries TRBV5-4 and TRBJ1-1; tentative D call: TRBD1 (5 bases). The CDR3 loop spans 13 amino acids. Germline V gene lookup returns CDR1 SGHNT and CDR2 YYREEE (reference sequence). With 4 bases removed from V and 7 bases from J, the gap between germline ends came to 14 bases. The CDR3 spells CASSLPGPNEAFF. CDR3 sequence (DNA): TGTGCCAGCAGCCTGCCAGGGCCCAATGAAGCTTTCTTT.

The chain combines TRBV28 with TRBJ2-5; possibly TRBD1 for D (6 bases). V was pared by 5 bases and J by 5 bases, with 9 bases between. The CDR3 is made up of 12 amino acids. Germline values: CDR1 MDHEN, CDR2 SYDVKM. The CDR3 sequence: CASSQGRETQYF. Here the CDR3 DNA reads TGTGCCAGCAGTCAGGGGCGGGAGACCCAGTACTTC.

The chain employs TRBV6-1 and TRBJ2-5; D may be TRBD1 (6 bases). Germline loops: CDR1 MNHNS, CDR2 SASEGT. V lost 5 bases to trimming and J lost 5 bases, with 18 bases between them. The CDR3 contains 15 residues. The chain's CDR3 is CASSQGLVNSETQYF. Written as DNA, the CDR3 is TGTGCCAGCAGTCAGGGGTTAGTTAATTCGGAGACCCAGTACTTC.

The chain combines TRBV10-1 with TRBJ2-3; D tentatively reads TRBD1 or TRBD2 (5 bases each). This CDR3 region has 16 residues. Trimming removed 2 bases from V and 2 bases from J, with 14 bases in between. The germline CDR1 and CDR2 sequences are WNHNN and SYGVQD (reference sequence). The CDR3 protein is CASSEERGVPTDTQYF. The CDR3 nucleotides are TGCGCCAGCAGTGAGGAACGGGGCGTACCCACAGATACGCAGTATTTT.

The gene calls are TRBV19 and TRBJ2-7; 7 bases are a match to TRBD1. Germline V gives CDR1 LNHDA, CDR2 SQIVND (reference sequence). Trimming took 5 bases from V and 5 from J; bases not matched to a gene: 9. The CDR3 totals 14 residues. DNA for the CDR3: TGTGCCAGTAGTCCCCAGGGGGTGGCCCACGAGCAGTACTTC. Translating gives CASSPQGVAHEQYF.

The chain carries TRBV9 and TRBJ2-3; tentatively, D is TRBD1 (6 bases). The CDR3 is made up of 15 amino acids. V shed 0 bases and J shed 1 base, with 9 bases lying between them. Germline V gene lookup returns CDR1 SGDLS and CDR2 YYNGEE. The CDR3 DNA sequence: TGTGCCAGCAGCGTAGTGGGGGCAGGCACAGATACGCAGTATTTT. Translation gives CASSVVGAGTDTQYF.

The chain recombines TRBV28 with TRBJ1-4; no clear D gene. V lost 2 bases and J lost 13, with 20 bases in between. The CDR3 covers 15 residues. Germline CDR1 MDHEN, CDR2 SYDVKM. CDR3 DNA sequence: TGTGCCAGCAGTTTAAACTTTGCTGGCGTAGTGGGACTGTTTTTT. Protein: CASSLNFAGVVGLFF.

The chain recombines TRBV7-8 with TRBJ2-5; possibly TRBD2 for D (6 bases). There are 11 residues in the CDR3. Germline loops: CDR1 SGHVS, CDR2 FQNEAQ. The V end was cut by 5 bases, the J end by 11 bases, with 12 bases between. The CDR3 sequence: CASSVAGRQYF. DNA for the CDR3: TGTGCCAGCAGCGTGGCGGGGAGACAGTACTTC.